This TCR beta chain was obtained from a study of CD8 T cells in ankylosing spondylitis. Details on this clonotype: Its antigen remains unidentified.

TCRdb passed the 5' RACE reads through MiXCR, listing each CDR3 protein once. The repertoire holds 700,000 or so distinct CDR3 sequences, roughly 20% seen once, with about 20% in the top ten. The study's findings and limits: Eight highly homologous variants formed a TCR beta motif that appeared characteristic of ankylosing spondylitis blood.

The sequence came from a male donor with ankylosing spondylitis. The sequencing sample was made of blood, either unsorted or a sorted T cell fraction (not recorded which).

CDR3 DNA: TGTGCCAGCAGTTGGAGCGGGGGCCCCTACGAGCAGTACTTC. This encodes CASSWSGGPYEQYF. J is TRBJ2-7 and V is TRBV27, with 8 bases that match TRBD2. Germline V gene sequence: CDR1 MNHEY, CDR2 SMNVEV (reference sequence). This CDR3 contains 14 residues. The J segment lost 2 bases and the V segment lost 4 bases, leaving 4 bases of the junction unmatched.